Listed below are T cell receptor beta chains from one sample, sequenced in a study of T-cell reconstitution after alpha-beta-depleted transplantation in children. Each CDR3 protein is one row after TCRdb ran MiXCR on the PCR reads. The table includes around 130,000 distinct CDR3 sequences, about 9.5% detected once. This material consisted of PBMCs, mostly from graft donor cells, taken 180 days after TCRalphabeta/CD19-depleted stem cell transplant. These receptors came from a girl under three years old who had a stem cell transplant for combined immunodeficiency, so the T cells may come from the graft donor. The CDR3 runs from the conserved cysteine through the conserved F or W. A D gene is named only where the DNA matches it firmly. Not all rows give a size; the values are once, few, many and, for expanded clones, a class.

v_call: TRBV20-1; d_call: -; j_call: TRBJ2-1; clone_size: many; cdr3_aa: CSASSAFYNEQFF; cdr3_nt: TGCAGTGCTAGTAGCGCGTTCTACAATGAGCAGTTCTTC
v_call: TRBV3-1; d_call: -; j_call: TRBJ2-5; clone_size: -; cdr3_aa: CASSSTETQYF; cdr3_nt: TGTGCCAGCAGCTCCACAGAGACCCAGTACTTC
v_call: TRBV20-1; d_call: -; j_call: TRBJ1-5; clone_size: -; cdr3_aa: CSARAWGLNQPQHF; cdr3_nt: TGCAGTGCTAGAGCCTGGGGGCTAAATCAGCCCCAGCATTTT
v_call: TRBV29-1; d_call: -; j_call: TRBJ2-4; clone_size: few; cdr3_aa: CSVETATSHIQYF; cdr3_nt: TGCAGCGTTGAAACGGCGACGTCCCACATTCAGTACTTC
v_call: TRBV27; d_call: -; j_call: TRBJ2-3; clone_size: many; cdr3_aa: CASRRGLEDTQYF; cdr3_nt: TGTGCCAGCAGGCGGGGGCTGGAAGATACGCAGTATTTT
v_call: TRBV12-3/TRBV12-4; d_call: TRBD2; j_call: TRBJ2-2; clone_size: few; cdr3_aa: CASSPQGRLAGGTGELFF; cdr3_nt: TGTGCCAGCAGTCCACAGGGCAGACTAGCGGGAGGAACCGGGGAGCTGTTTTTT
v_call: TRBV18; d_call: TRBD1; j_call: TRBJ2-1; clone_size: -; cdr3_aa: CASSHLGQGKNNEQFF; cdr3_nt: TGTGCCAGCTCACACCTGGGACAGGGGAAAAACAATGAGCAGTTCTTC
v_call: TRBV7-2; d_call: -; j_call: TRBJ2-5; clone_size: -; cdr3_aa: CASSLVRAETQYF; cdr3_nt: TGTGCCAGCAGCTTAGTTCGAGCCGAGACCCAGTACTTC
v_call: TRBV5-1; d_call: -; j_call: TRBJ1-1; clone_size: few; cdr3_aa: CASSFGGMNTEAFF; cdr3_nt: TGCGCCAGCAGCTTTGGAGGGATGAACACTGAAGCTTTCTTT
v_call: TRBV10-3; d_call: -; j_call: TRBJ2-2; clone_size: -; cdr3_aa: CAISAGADTGELFF; cdr3_nt: TGTGCCATCAGTGCGGGGGCGGACACCGGGGAGCTGTTTTTT
v_call: TRBV6-5; d_call: -; j_call: TRBJ1-2; clone_size: few; cdr3_aa: CASSYDGRRRLELGYTF; cdr3_nt: TGTGCCAGCAGTTACGACGGACGGCGAAGGTTGGAGCTTGGCTACACCTTC
v_call: TRBV20-1; d_call: -; j_call: TRBJ2-6; clone_size: -; cdr3_aa: CSAIGSPGSSGANVLTF; cdr3_nt: TGCAGTGCTATAGGCTCCCCGGGGAGCTCTGGGGCCAACGTCCTGACTTTC
v_call: TRBV19; d_call: -; j_call: TRBJ1-3; clone_size: -; cdr3_aa: CASSIPTGASGNTIYF; cdr3_nt: TGTGCCAGTAGTATACCCACAGGAGCCTCTGGAAACACCATATATTTT
v_call: TRBV29-1; d_call: -; j_call: TRBJ2-7; clone_size: few; cdr3_aa: CSGLRGYEQYF; cdr3_nt: TGCAGCGGTCTTCGGGGTTACGAGCAGTACTTC
v_call: TRBV5-1; d_call: -; j_call: TRBJ2-6; clone_size: few; cdr3_aa: CASSLGDRSSGANVLTF; cdr3_nt: TGCGCCAGCAGCTTGGGGGACCGGAGCTCTGGGGCCAACGTCCTGACTTTC
v_call: TRBV6-2/TRBV6-3; d_call: TRBD2; j_call: TRBJ2-7; clone_size: -; cdr3_aa: CASSYAGDSYEQYF; cdr3_nt: TGTGCCAGCAGTTACGCGGGAGACTCCTACGAGCAGTACTTC
v_call: TRBV5-1; d_call: TRBD1; j_call: TRBJ1-5; clone_size: few; cdr3_aa: CASSPGTGGEYSNQPQHF; cdr3_nt: TGCGCCAGCAGCCCGGGGACAGGGGGAGAATATAGCAATCAGCCCCAGCATTTT
v_call: TRBV7-9; d_call: -; j_call: TRBJ2-7; clone_size: -; cdr3_aa: CASSLLPYEQYF; cdr3_nt: TGTGCCAGCAGCTTGCTGCCCTACGAGCAGTACTTC
v_call: TRBV4-3; d_call: -; j_call: TRBJ1-4; clone_size: -; cdr3_aa: CAGSQVGGFGEKLFF; cdr3_nt: TGCGCCGGCAGCCAAGTCGGAGGGTTTGGTGAAAAACTGTTTTTT
v_call: TRBV25-1; d_call: TRBD1; j_call: TRBJ2-2; clone_size: -; cdr3_aa: CASSQGADGELFF; cdr3_nt: TGTGCCAGCAGTCAGGGGGCTGACGGGGAGCTGTTTTTT
v_call: TRBV20-1; d_call: -; j_call: TRBJ2-5; clone_size: -; cdr3_aa: CSASTPGQKTQYF; cdr3_nt: TGCAGTGCTAGTACGCCGGGACAAAAGACCCAGTACTTC
v_call: TRBV7-8; d_call: -; j_call: TRBJ2-7; clone_size: few; cdr3_aa: CASSLGRFYEQYF; cdr3_nt: TGTGCCAGCAGCTTAGGACGGTTCTACGAGCAGTACTTC
v_call: TRBV5-1; d_call: TRBD1; j_call: TRBJ2-3; clone_size: few; cdr3_aa: CASRDRTADTQYF; cdr3_nt: TGCGCCAGCAGGGACAGGACCGCAGATACGCAGTATTTT
v_call: TRBV29-1; d_call: -; j_call: TRBJ1-1; clone_size: many; cdr3_aa: CSVEGGYPNTEAFF; cdr3_nt: TGCAGCGTTGAAGGGGGTTACCCGAACACTGAAGCTTTCTTT
v_call: TRBV7-6; d_call: -; j_call: TRBJ2-7; clone_size: -; cdr3_aa: CASTSHSYEQYF; cdr3_nt: TGTGCCAGCACCTCCCACTCCTACGAGCAGTACTTC
v_call: TRBV20-1; d_call: -; j_call: TRBJ2-7; clone_size: many; cdr3_aa: CSASLGPGITYEQYF; cdr3_nt: TGCAGTGCTAGTTTAGGTCCGGGGATAACCTACGAGCAGTACTTC
v_call: TRBV19; d_call: TRBD2; j_call: TRBJ2-3; clone_size: -; cdr3_aa: CASRPGTSYPSDTQYF; cdr3_nt: TGTGCCAGTAGGCCCGGGACTAGCTATCCCTCGGATACGCAGTATTTT
v_call: TRBV12-3/TRBV12-4; d_call: TRBD2; j_call: TRBJ2-3; clone_size: -; cdr3_aa: CASSLLAGGRTDTQYF; cdr3_nt: TGTGCCAGCAGTCTCCTAGCGGGGGGACGAACAGATACGCAGTATTTT
v_call: TRBV15; d_call: -; j_call: TRBJ2-2; clone_size: many; cdr3_aa: CATSRVAHTGELFF; cdr3_nt: TGTGCCACCAGCAGAGTGGCACACACCGGGGAGCTGTTTTTT
v_call: TRBV12-3/TRBV12-4; d_call: -; j_call: TRBJ2-7; clone_size: -; cdr3_aa: CASSLLPNTYEQYF; cdr3_nt: TGTGCCAGCAGTTTACTACCGAACACCTACGAGCAGTACTTC
v_call: TRBV10-3; d_call: -; j_call: TRBJ2-7; clone_size: many; cdr3_aa: CATLSDSSYEQYF; cdr3_nt: TGTGCCACCCTAAGCGACTCCTCCTACGAGCAGTACTTC
v_call: TRBV29-1; d_call: TRBD1; j_call: TRBJ1-1; clone_size: few; cdr3_aa: CSVTSGTGNTEAFF; cdr3_nt: TGCAGCGTTACCTCGGGGACAGGGAACACTGAAGCTTTCTTT
v_call: TRBV28; d_call: -; j_call: TRBJ2-4; clone_size: many; cdr3_aa: CASSTGFLAKNIQYF; cdr3_nt: TGTGCCAGCAGCACCGGGTTTCTAGCCAAAAACATTCAGTACTTC
v_call: TRBV30; d_call: TRBD2; j_call: TRBJ2-6; clone_size: -; cdr3_aa: CAWTRTGGRGANVLTF; cdr3_nt: TGTGCCTGGACCCGAACGGGGGGACGTGGGGCCAACGTCCTGACTTTC
v_call: TRBV10-3; d_call: TRBD1; j_call: TRBJ2-5; clone_size: -; cdr3_aa: CAIRRGLDGKETQYF; cdr3_nt: TGTGCCATCAGAAGGGGGCTAGATGGGAAAGAGACCCAGTACTTC
v_call: TRBV29-1; d_call: -; j_call: TRBJ2-2; clone_size: many; cdr3_aa: CSVTGTRNTGELFF; cdr3_nt: TGCAGCGTAACCGGGACCCGGAACACCGGGGAGCTGTTTTTT
v_call: TRBV14; d_call: TRBD2; j_call: TRBJ2-3; clone_size: many; cdr3_aa: CASSQATSPLTDTQYF; cdr3_nt: TGTGCCAGCAGCCAAGCGACTAGCCCACTCACAGATACGCAGTATTTT
v_call: TRBV5-8; d_call: TRBD2; j_call: TRBJ2-3; clone_size: few; cdr3_aa: CASSRLAGLTDTQYF; cdr3_nt: TGTGCCAGCAGCCGACTAGCGGGGCTCACAGATACGCAGTATTTT
v_call: TRBV20-1; d_call: TRBD2; j_call: TRBJ2-1; clone_size: -; cdr3_aa: CSANELAGGGYNEQFF; cdr3_nt: TGCAGTGCCAATGAACTAGCGGGAGGGGGCTACAATGAGCAGTTCTTC
v_call: TRBV5-4; d_call: TRBD2; j_call: TRBJ2-5; clone_size: many; cdr3_aa: CASTPGGSFIRETQYF; cdr3_nt: TGTGCCAGCACTCCGGGAGGTTCCTTCATACGGGAGACCCAGTACTTC